This TCR beta chain was recorded in a study of blood T cells in healthy people across ages. Broader study findings: Correlation between TCR beta diversity and naive T cell percentage was strong. Roughly linear age-related decline in beta diversity appeared, significant by age roughly 40.

The sample holds many counts of this clonotype. Its antigen is currently unknown. Through a sample-barcoded 5' primer and a J-beta primer mix, a second PCR was run for about 7 to 12 cycles. Every molecule of cDNA carried a tag from a template-switch adaptor with 12 random nucleotides. TCRdb reanalysed the 5' RACE reads using MiXCR and keeps one entry per CDR3 protein. The sample contains about 1.6 million distinct CDR3 sequences, around 35% of which appear only once. The CDR3 contains 14 residues. The V gene's germline CDR1 is MGHDK and CDR2 SYGVNS. V was cut by 3 bases and J by 2 bases, with 9 bases left in between. Each individual donor underwent a draw of 8 to 10 milliliters of peripheral blood.

What was sequenced was blood. V gene TRBV25-1 combines with J gene TRBJ2-3; no firm D call. The clonotype originates from a woman in her thirties in good health. The CDR3 nucleotides read TGTGCCAGCAGTGATCACGCCGACACAGATACGCAGTATTTT. This sequence encodes CASSDHADTDTQYF.